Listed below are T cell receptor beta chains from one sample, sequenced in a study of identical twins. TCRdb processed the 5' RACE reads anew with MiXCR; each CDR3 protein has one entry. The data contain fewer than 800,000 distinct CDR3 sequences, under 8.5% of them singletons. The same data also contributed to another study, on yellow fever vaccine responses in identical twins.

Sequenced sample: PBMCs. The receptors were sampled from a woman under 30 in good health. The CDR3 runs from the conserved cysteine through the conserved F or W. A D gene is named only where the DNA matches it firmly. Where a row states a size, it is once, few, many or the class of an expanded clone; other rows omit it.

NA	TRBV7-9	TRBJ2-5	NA	CASSRPRWETQYF	TGTGCCAGCAGCCGACCTCGTTGGGAGACCCAGTACTTC
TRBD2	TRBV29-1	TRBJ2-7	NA	CSVEVAGNEQYF	TGCAGCGTTGAGGTAGCGGGAAACGAGCAGTACTTC
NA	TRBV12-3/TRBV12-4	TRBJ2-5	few	CASRSRPQETQYF	TGTGCCAGCAGGTCTAGGCCGCAAGAGACCCAGTACTTC
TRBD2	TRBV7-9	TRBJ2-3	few	CASSLVRLAGNTDTQYF	TGTGCCAGCAGCTTAGTAAGGCTAGCGGGGAACACAGATACGCAGTATTTT
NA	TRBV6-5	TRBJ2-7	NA	CASSYSVQQLYEQYF	TGTGCCAGCAGTTACTCGGTCCAGCAACTCTACGAGCAGTACTTC
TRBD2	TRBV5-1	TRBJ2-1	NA	CASSLGGGLGYNEQFF	TGCGCCAGCAGCTTGGGGGGAGGGCTTGGCTACAATGAGCAGTTCTTC
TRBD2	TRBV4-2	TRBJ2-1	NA	CASSQGRGLAGVDEQFF	TGTGCCAGCAGCCAAGGGCGTGGGCTAGCGGGGGTGGATGAGCAGTTCTTC
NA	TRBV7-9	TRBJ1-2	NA	CASSLERRYTF	TGTGCCAGCAGCTTAGAGCGTCGCTACACCTTC
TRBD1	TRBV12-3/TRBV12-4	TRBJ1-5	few	CASRGGQGSQPQHF	TGTGCCAGCAGGGGCGGACAGGGAAGTCAGCCCCAGCATTTT
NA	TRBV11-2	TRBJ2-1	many	CASTNKLGDEQFF	TGTGCCAGCACCAACAAGCTGGGCGATGAGCAGTTCTTC
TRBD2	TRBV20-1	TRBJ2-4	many	CSARVASGGPNIQYF	TGCAGTGCTAGAGTTGCTAGCGGGGGGCCAAACATTCAGTACTTC
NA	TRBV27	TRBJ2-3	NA	CASSGLGGAFPDTQYF	TGTGCCAGCAGCGGCCTTGGGGGCGCTTTCCCAGATACGCAGTATTTT
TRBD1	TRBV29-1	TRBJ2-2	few	CSALDRGAGELFF	TGCAGCGCCTTGGACAGGGGTGCCGGGGAGCTGTTTTTT
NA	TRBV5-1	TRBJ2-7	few	CASSLGLMGYEQYF	TGCGCCAGCAGCCTCGGACTGATGGGCTACGAGCAGTACTTC
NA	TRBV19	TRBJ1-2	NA	CASSMTGPTNYGYTF	TGTGCCAGTAGTATGACCGGACCAACTAACTATGGCTACACCTTC
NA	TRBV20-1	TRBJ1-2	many	CSASPDRDYGYTF	TGCAGTGCTTCCCCGGACAGAGACTATGGCTACACCTTC
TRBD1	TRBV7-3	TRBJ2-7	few	CASSLRDRRRTTKSYEQYF	TGTGCCAGCAGCTTAAGGGACAGGCGTAGAACAACGAAATCATACGAGCAGTACTTC
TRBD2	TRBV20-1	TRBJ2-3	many	CSARVGTIMTDTQYF	TGCAGTGCTAGAGTGGGGACTATCATGACAGATACGCAGTATTTT
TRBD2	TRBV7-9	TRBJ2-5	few	CASSAFLAGLGETQYF	TGTGCCAGCAGCGCTTTCCTAGCGGGCCTAGGGGAGACCCAGTACTTC
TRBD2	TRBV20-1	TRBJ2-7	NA	CSATSGSNYEQYF	TGCAGTGCAACTAGCGGGAGTAACTACGAGCAGTACTTC
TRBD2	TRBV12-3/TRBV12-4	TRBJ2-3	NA	CASSLVPLAGADTQYF	TGTGCCAGCAGTTTAGTACCCCTAGCGGGAGCGGATACGCAGTATTTT
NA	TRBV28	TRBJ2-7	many	CASSFTGVPYEQYF	TGTGCCAGCAGTTTCACTGGGGTCCCCTACGAGCAGTACTTC